The following is a TCR beta chain sequence with its context. Germline CDR1 SEHNR, CDR2 FQNEAQ (reference sequence). The V gene end was trimmed by 5 bases and the J gene end by 0 bases; junction bases not matched to a gene: 9. This CDR3 has 18 amino acids. These data belong to a study of shared clonotypes between healthy human individuals. The authors loaded roughly 200 ng DNA, around 30,000 T cell genomes, into sorted-subset replicate PCRs. Produced via immunoSEQ multiplex PCR; TCRdb's table is partial and in-frame only. The sample carries about 2.3 million clones, approximately 95% recorded once. Sample: naive CD4+ T cells from PBMCs. The subset was: CD45RA+ positively selected. The V gene is TRBV7-9, the J gene TRBJ2-3, with 12 bases that match TRBD2. The clonotype comes from a man between 18 and 29 years old in good health. Some clones in this sample may be carry-over from other donors' samples. CDR3 in amino acids: CASSRGLAGYTSTDTQYF. The CDR3 coding sequence is TGTGCCAGCAGCCGAGGACTAGCGGGATATACTAGCACAGATACGCAGTATTTT.